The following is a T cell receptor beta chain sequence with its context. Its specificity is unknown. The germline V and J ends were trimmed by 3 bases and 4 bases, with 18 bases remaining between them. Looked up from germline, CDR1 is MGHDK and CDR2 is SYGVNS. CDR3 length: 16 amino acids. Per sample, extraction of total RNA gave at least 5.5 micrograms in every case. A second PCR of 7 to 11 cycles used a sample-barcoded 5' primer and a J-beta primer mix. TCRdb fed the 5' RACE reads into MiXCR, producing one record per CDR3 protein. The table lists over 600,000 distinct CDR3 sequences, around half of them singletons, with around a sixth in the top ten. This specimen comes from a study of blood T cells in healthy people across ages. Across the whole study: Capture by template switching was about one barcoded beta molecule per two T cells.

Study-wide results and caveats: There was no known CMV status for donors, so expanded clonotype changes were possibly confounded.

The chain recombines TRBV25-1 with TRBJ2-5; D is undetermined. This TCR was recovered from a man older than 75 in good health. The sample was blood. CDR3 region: CASSESGRFVRETQYF. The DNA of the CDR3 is TGTGCCAGCAGTGAGTCGGGTCGGTTCGTAAGAGAGACCCAGTACTTC.